The entry below describes one T cell receptor (beta chain). What it binds is unknown. These data originate in a study of T cells after posttransplantation cyclophosphamide. Study conclusions and caveats: Skin or GI-infiltrating T cells shared few TRB sequences with blood. Recipient CMV seropositivity and CMV reactivation strongly tracked TRB clonality. Later post-transplant blood repertoires were often dominated by donor CD8+ memory clones.

Clones were read by immunoSEQ multiplex PCR, and TCRdb kept only the in-frame ones, dropping some. The data contain approximately 23,000 clones, around 97% of them seen just once; the ten biggest clones take up 0.1% to 0.15%. Cells defined as naive were viable CD3+CD4+ or CD3+CD8+ and CCR7+CD45RA+CD45RO-CD95-CD27+CD28+. Peripheral blood was collected from the related graft donor on the marrow donation day. Material for sequencing was naive CD4+ T cells sorted from PBMCs. The sequence came from a man over 45 in good health, CMV-negative, and a related stem cell transplant donor.

CDR3 DNA: TGTGCCAGCAGCGTAACTAGCGGGAACAATGAGCAGTTCTTC. The encoded protein is CASSVTSGNNEQFF. The rearrangement links TRBV9 to TRBJ2-1; the match to TRBD2 covers 10 bases. Germline V gene sequence: CDR1 SGDLS, CDR2 YYNGEE. The V gene end was trimmed by 1 base and the J gene end by 5 bases; junction bases not matched to a gene: 0. The CDR3 runs 14 residues.